This entry features one TCR beta chain sequence. Antigen specificity is unknown. The source of the sample is a study of T cells in Graves' hyperthyroidism and ophthalmopathy. Study results and limitations: Ophthalmopathy, as predicted by the model, came a median roughly 6.5 months after the prediction. Blood held most thyroid clonotypes expanded above 0.001 frequency.

The trim removed 3 bases at V and 3 bases at J, leaving 2 bases unmatched. Germline CDR1 reads SGDLS; CDR2 reads YYNGEE. The CDR3 covers 14 residues. Clinical symptoms, serum thyroxine and TRAb, thyroid ultrasound and orbital computed tomography together formed the diagnostic basis. Fresh peripheral blood, under 13 ml, yielded the PBMCs. Amplification targeted TCR beta CDR3 regions from RNA transcripts. The TCR CDR3 first-round RT-PCR relied on the HTBI primer set. TCRdb reanalysed the multiplex PCR reads using MiXCR and keeps one entry per CDR3 protein. Of about 260,000 distinct CDR3 sequences detected, about a sixth appear once; the ten largest clones hold 25% to 30%.

The sequenced material came from blood. This receptor was identified in a woman between 18 and 29 years old with Graves' ophthalmopathy. The V and J genes are TRBV9 and TRBJ2-1, with TRBD2 matching 8 bases. CDR3 nucleotide sequence: TGTGCCAGCAGCGAAAGCGGGGGCTACAATGAGCAGTTCTTC. This sequence encodes CASSESGGYNEQFF.